Listed below are T cell receptor beta chains from one sample, sequenced in a study of radiation and T cells in renal cell carcinoma. Profiled with immunoSEQ multiplex PCR; TCRdb holds only in-frame clones, not every one. The repertoire holds 100,000 to 150,000 clones, around 82% seen once, with under 6.5% in the top ten. The input for sequencing was blood, taken from a patient whose treatment included radiotherapy and nephrectomy. These receptors were taken from a man aged 50 to 59 with renal cell carcinoma. The CDR3 runs from the conserved cysteine through the conserved F or W. Fields, in order: clone size, J gene, V gene, D gene, CDR3 DNA, CDR3 protein. D genes are given only for firm matches. The size entry is marked missing in some rows and otherwise reads once, few, many or a size class.

clone size: NA; J gene: TRBJ2-1; V gene: TRBV6-5; D gene: TRBD1; CDR3 DNA: TGTGCCAGCAGTTGGGGCCTCCAGGGGGATGAGCAGTTCTTC; CDR3 protein: CASSWGLQGDEQFF
clone size: NA; J gene: TRBJ1-3; V gene: TRBV6-5; D gene: NA; CDR3 DNA: TGTGCCAGCAGTTACTCTGGGACGGTCGGAAACACCATATATTTT; CDR3 protein: CASSYSGTVGNTIYF
clone size: NA; J gene: TRBJ2-5; V gene: TRBV7-9; D gene: NA; CDR3 DNA: TGTGCCAGCAGCTCGGGGGTTGGAGAGACCCAGTACTTC; CDR3 protein: CASSSGVGETQYF
clone size: NA; J gene: TRBJ2-7; V gene: TRBV7-2; D gene: TRBD2; CDR3 DNA: TGTGCCAGCAGCTGGACTAGCGGGAGTTACGAGCAGTACTTC; CDR3 protein: CASSWTSGSYEQYF
clone size: NA; J gene: TRBJ2-3; V gene: TRBV7-9; D gene: NA; CDR3 DNA: TGTGCCAGCAGCTTAGCCAGGAGCGGGTTCTTGGATACGCAGTATTTT; CDR3 protein: CASSLARSGFLDTQYF
clone size: few; J gene: TRBJ1-4; V gene: TRBV30; D gene: NA; CDR3 DNA: TGTGCCTGGAGTGTTGACCTTAAAATGCTTTTT; CDR3 protein: CAWSVDLKMLF
clone size: NA; J gene: TRBJ2-7; V gene: TRBV5-6; D gene: TRBD1; CDR3 DNA: TGTGCCAGCAGCCACGGACAGGGGCAGTACTTC; CDR3 protein: CASSHGQGQYF
clone size: NA; J gene: TRBJ1-2; V gene: TRBV2; D gene: TRBD1; CDR3 DNA: TGTGCCAGCAGTTTTGGACAGGGCTACTATGGCTACACCTTC; CDR3 protein: CASSFGQGYYGYTF
clone size: NA; J gene: TRBJ2-2; V gene: TRBV28; D gene: TRBD2; CDR3 DNA: TGTGCCAGCAGGCTCGGGGGGGGCACCGGGGAGCTGTTTTTT; CDR3 protein: CASRLGGGTGELFF
clone size: NA; J gene: TRBJ2-2; V gene: TRBV11-2; D gene: NA; CDR3 DNA: TGTGCCAGCAGCTTTGTGTTAGCTGCCGGGGAGCTGTTTTTT; CDR3 protein: CASSFVLAAGELFF
clone size: NA; J gene: TRBJ1-5; V gene: TRBV6-5; D gene: NA; CDR3 DNA: TGTGCCAGCAGTTACTCGGGGCTTAGCAATCAGCCCCAGCATTTT; CDR3 protein: CASSYSGLSNQPQHF
clone size: NA; J gene: TRBJ2-5; V gene: TRBV5-1; D gene: NA; CDR3 DNA: TGCGCCAGCAGCTTGGCCGGCAGGGATGTACAAGAGACCCAGTACTTC; CDR3 protein: CASSLAGRDVQETQYF
clone size: NA; J gene: TRBJ2-2; V gene: TRBV5-5; D gene: NA; CDR3 DNA: TGTGCCAGCAGCTTTTCGAGACAAGTTAACACCGGGGAGCTGTTTTTT; CDR3 protein: CASSFSRQVNTGELFF
clone size: NA; J gene: TRBJ2-3; V gene: TRBV5-1; D gene: TRBD2; CDR3 DNA: TGCGCCAGCAGCCCGACGGGGGGGAGCACAGATACGCAGTATTTT; CDR3 protein: CASSPTGGSTDTQYF
clone size: NA; J gene: TRBJ2-5; V gene: TRBV5-5; D gene: NA; CDR3 DNA: TGTGCCAGCAGCTTGGCCTCGCAAGAGACCCAGTACTTC; CDR3 protein: CASSLASQETQYF
clone size: few; J gene: TRBJ2-2; V gene: TRBV19; D gene: NA; CDR3 DNA: TGTGCCAGTAGGACATCAGGGGACCCCACGAACACCGGGGAGCTGTTTTTT; CDR3 protein: CASRTSGDPTNTGELFF
clone size: few; J gene: TRBJ1-1; V gene: TRBV19; D gene: NA; CDR3 DNA: TGTGCCAGTAGTATAGATACCTGGGGGGTGAACACTGAAGCTTTCTTT; CDR3 protein: CASSIDTWGVNTEAFF
clone size: NA; J gene: TRBJ2-5; V gene: TRBV7-2; D gene: NA; CDR3 DNA: TGTGCCAGCAGCAGAGAACAGGGCTGGGAGACCCAGTACTTC; CDR3 protein: CASSREQGWETQYF
clone size: NA; J gene: TRBJ2-7; V gene: TRBV18; D gene: NA; CDR3 DNA: TGTGCCAGCTCACTCCTCGGCCAAGGATACGAGCAGTACTTC; CDR3 protein: CASSLLGQGYEQYF
clone size: NA; J gene: TRBJ1-2; V gene: TRBV5-4; D gene: TRBD1; CDR3 DNA: TGTGCCAGCAGCGGCGGACAGGGGGCTTTCCTCTATGGCTACACCTTC; CDR3 protein: CASSGGQGAFLYGYTF
clone size: few; J gene: TRBJ1-1; V gene: TRBV7-3; D gene: NA; CDR3 DNA: TGTGCCAGCAGCTTATTGGAGAACACTGAAGCTTTCTTT; CDR3 protein: CASSLLENTEAFF
clone size: NA; J gene: TRBJ2-1; V gene: TRBV5-1; D gene: NA; CDR3 DNA: TGCGCCAGCAGCTTACTCCAGGGACCATACAATGAGCAGTTCTTC; CDR3 protein: CASSLLQGPYNEQFF
clone size: NA; J gene: TRBJ2-7; V gene: TRBV15; D gene: NA; CDR3 DNA: TGTGCCACCAGCAGAGACGGTCTGGGGCAGTACTTC; CDR3 protein: CATSRDGLGQYF
clone size: NA; J gene: TRBJ2-1; V gene: TRBV11-2; D gene: TRBD2; CDR3 DNA: TGTGCCAGCAGCTCTAGCGGGTGGAATTACAATGAGCAGTTCTTC; CDR3 protein: CASSSSGWNYNEQFF
clone size: NA; J gene: TRBJ1-3; V gene: TRBV29-1; D gene: TRBD1; CDR3 DNA: TGCAGCGTTGAAGATCGAGACAGGGTTGGCGGAAACACCATATATTTT; CDR3 protein: CSVEDRDRVGGNTIYF
clone size: NA; J gene: TRBJ2-2; V gene: TRBV15; D gene: NA; CDR3 DNA: TGTGCCACCAGCAGAGAGGCTCGAAGGAACACCGGGGAGCTGTTTTTT; CDR3 protein: CATSREARRNTGELFF
clone size: once; J gene: TRBJ2-3; V gene: TRBV6-6; D gene: TRBD2; CDR3 DNA: TGTGCCAGCAGTCCCGGGGGGGGCCCCATCACAGATACGCAGTATTTT; CDR3 protein: CASSPGGGPITDTQYF